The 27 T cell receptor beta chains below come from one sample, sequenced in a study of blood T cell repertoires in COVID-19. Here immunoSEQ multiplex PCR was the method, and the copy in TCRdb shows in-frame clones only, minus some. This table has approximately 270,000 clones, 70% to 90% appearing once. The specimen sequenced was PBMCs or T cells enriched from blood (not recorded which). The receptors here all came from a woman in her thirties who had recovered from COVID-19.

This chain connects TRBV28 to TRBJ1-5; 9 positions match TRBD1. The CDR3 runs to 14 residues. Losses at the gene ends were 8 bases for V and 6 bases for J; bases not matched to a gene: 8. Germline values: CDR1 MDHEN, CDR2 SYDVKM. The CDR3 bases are TGTGCCAGCTCCGGGACAGGGATCGGTCAGCCCCAGCATTTT. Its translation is CASSGTGIGQPQHF.

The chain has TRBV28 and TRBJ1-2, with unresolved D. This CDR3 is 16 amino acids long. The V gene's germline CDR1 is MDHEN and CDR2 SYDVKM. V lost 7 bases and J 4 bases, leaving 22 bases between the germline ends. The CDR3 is CASKISRGGSAYGYTF. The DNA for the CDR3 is TGTGCCAGCAAGATCTCAAGAGGAGGAAGTGCCTATGGCTACACCTTC.

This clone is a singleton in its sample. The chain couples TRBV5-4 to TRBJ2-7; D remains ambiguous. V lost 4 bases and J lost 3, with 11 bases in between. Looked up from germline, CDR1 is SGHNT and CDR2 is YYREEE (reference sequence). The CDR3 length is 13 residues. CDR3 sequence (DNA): TGTGCCAGCAGCGACCAGGATTTCTACGAGCAGTACTTC. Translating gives CASSDQDFYEQYF.

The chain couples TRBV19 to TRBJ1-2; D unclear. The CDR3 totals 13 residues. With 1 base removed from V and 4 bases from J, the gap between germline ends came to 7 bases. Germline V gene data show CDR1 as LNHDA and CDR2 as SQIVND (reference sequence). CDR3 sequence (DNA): TGTGCCAGTAGTATAGCTGTTTCCTATGGCTACACCTTC. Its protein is CASSIAVSYGYTF.

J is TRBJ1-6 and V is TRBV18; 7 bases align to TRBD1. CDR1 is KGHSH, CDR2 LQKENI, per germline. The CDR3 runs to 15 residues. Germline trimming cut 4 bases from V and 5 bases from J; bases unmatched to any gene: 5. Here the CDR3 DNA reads TGTGCCAGCTCACTCGGACAGGCGGATAATTCACCCCTCCACTTT. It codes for CASSLGQADNSPLHF.

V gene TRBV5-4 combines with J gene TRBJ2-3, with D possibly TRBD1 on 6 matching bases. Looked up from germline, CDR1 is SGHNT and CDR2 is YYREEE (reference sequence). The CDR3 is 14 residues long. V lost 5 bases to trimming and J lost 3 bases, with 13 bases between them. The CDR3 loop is CASRQGSETDTQYF. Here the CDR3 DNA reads TGTGCCAGCAGACAGGGATCAGAAACAGATACGCAGTATTTT.

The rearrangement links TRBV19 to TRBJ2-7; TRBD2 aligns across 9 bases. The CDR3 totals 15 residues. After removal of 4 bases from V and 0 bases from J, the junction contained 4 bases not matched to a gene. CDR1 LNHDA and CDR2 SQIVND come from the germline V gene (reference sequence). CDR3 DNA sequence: TGTGCCAGTAGTAGACTAGCGGACCTCTCCTACGAGCAGTACTTC. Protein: CASSRLADLSYEQYF.

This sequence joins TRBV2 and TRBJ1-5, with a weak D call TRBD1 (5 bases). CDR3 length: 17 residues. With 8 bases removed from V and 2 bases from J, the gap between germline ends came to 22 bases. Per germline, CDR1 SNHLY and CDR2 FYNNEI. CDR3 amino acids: CASARGVGLLGNQPQHF. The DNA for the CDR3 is TGTGCCAGCGCCCGGGGGGTAGGGTTACTTGGCAATCAGCCCCAGCATTTT.

For the CDR3, the DNA is TGCAGCCTCTGGACAAACAACTATGGCTACACCTTC. It specifies CSLWTNNYGYTF. The J gene is TRBJ1-2, the V gene TRBV29-1; TRBD1 is a possible D gene (5 bases). From germline, CDR1 is SQVTM and CDR2 ANQGSEA. Between the trimmed V and J ends, which lost 8 bases and 2 bases, there was a span of 12 bases. The CDR3 consists of 12 residues.

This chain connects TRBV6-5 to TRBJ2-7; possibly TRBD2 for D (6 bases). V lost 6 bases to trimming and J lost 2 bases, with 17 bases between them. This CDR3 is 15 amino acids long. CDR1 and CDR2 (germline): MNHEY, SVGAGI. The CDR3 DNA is TGTGCCAGCAGACTATCCGGGACTGAGACCTACGAGCAGTACTTC. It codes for CASRLSGTETYEQYF.

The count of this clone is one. CDR3 DNA: TGTGCCAGCAGCCGTACCGCGGGAGGCGGAAGGGCAGATACGCAGTATTTT. It yields the protein CASSRTAGGGRADTQYF. The chain has TRBV7-3 and TRBJ2-3, with TRBD2 matching over 8 bases. This CDR3 has 17 residues. With V trimmed by 5 bases and J by 4 bases, 14 bases remained unmatched. Germline loops: CDR1 SGHTA, CDR2 FQGTGA.

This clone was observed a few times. CDR3 protein: CASSKEPWTSLGEQYF. CDR3 sequence (DNA): TGTGCCAGCAGCAAAGAGCCCTGGACTAGCTTGGGGGAGCAGTACTTC. The chain carries TRBV21-1 and TRBJ2-7; TRBD2, the D gene given by the table, was not confirmed from the DNA. TRBV21-1 is designated a pseudogene. The CDR3 length is 16 residues.

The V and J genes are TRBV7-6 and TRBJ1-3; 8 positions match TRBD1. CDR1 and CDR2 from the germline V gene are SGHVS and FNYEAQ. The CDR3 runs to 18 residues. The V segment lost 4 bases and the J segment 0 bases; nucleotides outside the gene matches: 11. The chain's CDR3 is CASSSAEGQVFSGNTIYF. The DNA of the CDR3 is TGTGCCAGCAGCTCCGCCGAGGGACAGGTGTTCTCTGGAAACACCATATATTTT.

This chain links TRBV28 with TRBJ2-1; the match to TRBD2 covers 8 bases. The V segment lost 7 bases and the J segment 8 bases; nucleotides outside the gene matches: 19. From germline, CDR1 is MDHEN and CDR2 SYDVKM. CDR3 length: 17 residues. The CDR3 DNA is TGTGCCAGCACCTCACCACCGGGGACTAGTTTTTCCCATGAGCAGTTCTTC. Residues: CASTSPPGTSFSHEQFF. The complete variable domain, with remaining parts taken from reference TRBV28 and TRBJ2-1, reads DVKVTQSSRYLVKRTGEKVFLECVQDMDHENMFWYRQDPGLGLRLIYFSYDVKMKEKGDIPEGYSVSREKKERFSLILESASTNQTSMYLCASTSPPGTSFSHEQFFGPGTRLTVL.

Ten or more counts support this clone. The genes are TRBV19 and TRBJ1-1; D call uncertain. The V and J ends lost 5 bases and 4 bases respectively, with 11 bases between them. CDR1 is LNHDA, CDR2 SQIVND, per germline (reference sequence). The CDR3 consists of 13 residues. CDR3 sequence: CASSDTLGTEAFF. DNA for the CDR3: TGTGCCAGTAGTGACACGTTGGGCACTGAAGCTTTCTTT.

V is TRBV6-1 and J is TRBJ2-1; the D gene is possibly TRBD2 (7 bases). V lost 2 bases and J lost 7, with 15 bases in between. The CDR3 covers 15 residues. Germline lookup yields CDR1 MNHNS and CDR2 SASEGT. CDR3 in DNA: TGTGCCAGCAGTGAAAACCCCGGGGGGCATAATGAGCAGTTCTTC. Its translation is CASSENPGGHNEQFF.

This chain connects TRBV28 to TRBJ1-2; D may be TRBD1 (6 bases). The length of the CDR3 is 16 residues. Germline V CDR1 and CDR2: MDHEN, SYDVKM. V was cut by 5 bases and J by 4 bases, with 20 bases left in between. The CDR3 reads CASSLPKGDSIYGYTF. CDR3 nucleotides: TGTGCCAGCAGTCTCCCTAAGGGGGATTCGATCTATGGCTACACCTTC.

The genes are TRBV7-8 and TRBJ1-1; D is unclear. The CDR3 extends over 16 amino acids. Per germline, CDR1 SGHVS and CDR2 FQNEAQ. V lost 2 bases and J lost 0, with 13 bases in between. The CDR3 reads CASSLWAGTMNTEAFF. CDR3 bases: TGTGCCAGCAGCTTATGGGCCGGAACCATGAACACTGAAGCTTTCTTT. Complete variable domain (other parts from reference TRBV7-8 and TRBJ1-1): GAGVSQSPRYKVAKRGQDVALRCDPISGHVSLFWYQQALGQGPEFLTYFQNEAQLDKSGLPSDRFFAERPEGSVSTLKIQRTQQEDSAVYLCASSLWAGTMNTEAFFGQGTRLTVV.

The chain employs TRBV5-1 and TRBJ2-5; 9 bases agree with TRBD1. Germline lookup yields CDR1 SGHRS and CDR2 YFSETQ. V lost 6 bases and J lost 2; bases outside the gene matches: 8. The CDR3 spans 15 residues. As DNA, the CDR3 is TGCGCCAGCATCCCATGGACAGGGGCACAAGAGACCCAGTACTTC. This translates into CASIPWTGAQETQYF.

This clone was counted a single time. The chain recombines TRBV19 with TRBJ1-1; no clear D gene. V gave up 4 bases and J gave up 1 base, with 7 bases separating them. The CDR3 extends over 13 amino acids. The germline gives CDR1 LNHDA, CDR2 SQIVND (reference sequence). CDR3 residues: CASSTRQNTEAFF. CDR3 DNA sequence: TGTGCCAGTAGTACTCGACAGAACACTGAAGCTTTCTTT. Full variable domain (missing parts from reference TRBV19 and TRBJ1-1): DGGITQSPKYLFRKEGQNVTLSCEQNLNHDAMYWYRQDPGQGLRLIYYSQIVNDFQKGDIAEGYSVSREKKESFPLTVTSAQKNPTAFYLCASSTRQNTEAFFGQGTRLTVV.

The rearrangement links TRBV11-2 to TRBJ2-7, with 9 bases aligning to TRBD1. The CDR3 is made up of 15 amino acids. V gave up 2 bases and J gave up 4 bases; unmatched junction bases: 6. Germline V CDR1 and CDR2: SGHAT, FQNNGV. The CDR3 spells CASSLRGQGRYEQYF. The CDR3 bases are TGTGCCAGCAGCTTAAGGGGACAGGGTCGTTACGAGCAGTACTTC.

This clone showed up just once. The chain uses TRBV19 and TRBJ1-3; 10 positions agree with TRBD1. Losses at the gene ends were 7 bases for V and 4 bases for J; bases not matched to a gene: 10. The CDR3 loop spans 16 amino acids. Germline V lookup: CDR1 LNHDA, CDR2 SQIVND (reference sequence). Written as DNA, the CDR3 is TGTGCCAGTACTCCGACAGGGGGCTTAAGCGGAAACACCATATATTTT. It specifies CASTPTGGLSGNTIYF.

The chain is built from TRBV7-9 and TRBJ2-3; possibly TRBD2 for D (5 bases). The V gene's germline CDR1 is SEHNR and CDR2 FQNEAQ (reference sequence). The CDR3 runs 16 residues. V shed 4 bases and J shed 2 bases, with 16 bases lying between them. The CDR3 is CASSSPGGGNTDTQYF. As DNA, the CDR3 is TGTGCCAGCAGCTCTCCGGGTGGAGGCAACACAGATACGCAGTATTTT.

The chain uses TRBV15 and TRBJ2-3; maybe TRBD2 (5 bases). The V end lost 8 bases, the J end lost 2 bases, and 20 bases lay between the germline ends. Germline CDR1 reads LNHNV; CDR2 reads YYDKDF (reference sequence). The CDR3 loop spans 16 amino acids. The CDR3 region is CATGGGLEVNTDTQYF. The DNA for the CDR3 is TGTGCCACCGGAGGAGGCCTAGAAGTCAACACAGATACGCAGTATTTT.

The CDR3: CASSFREGPGEQYF. CDR3 sequence (DNA): TGTGCCAGCAGCTTCCGGGAGGGCCCAGGGGAGCAGTACTTC. The chain employs TRBV11-2 and TRBJ2-7; 8 bases map to TRBD2. V was clipped by 3 bases and J by 7 bases; unmatched bases: 8. This CDR3 spans 14 amino acids. Per germline, CDR1 SGHAT and CDR2 FQNNGV.

This CDR3 reads CASSLVGRVNNEQYF. The CDR3 DNA sequence: TGTGCCAGCAGCTTGGTCGGCAGGGTCAATAACGAGCAGTACTTC. V usage is TRBV5-4 and J usage is TRBJ2-7; possibly TRBD1 for D (5 bases). The CDR3 has 15 amino acids. The germline CDR1 and CDR2 sequences are SGHNT and YYREEE (reference sequence). Trimming stripped 0 bases from V and 5 bases from J, with 15 bases between. The full variable domain, in which reference TRBV5-4 and TRBJ2-7 provide the parts outside the CDR3, is ETGVTQSPTHLIKTRGQQVTLRCSSQSGHNTVSWYQQALGQGPQFIFQYYREEENGRGNFPPRFSGLQFPNYSSELNVNALELDDSALYLCASSLVGRVNNEQYFGPGTRLTVT.

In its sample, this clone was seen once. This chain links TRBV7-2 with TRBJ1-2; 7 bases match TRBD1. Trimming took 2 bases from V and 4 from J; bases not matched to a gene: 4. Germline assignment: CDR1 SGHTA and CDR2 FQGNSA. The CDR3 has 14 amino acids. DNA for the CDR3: TGTGCCAGCAGCTTAATGGGACAGTCCTATGGCTACACCTTC. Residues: CASSLMGQSYGYTF. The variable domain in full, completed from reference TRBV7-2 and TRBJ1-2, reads GAGVSQSPSNKVTEKGKDVELRCDPISGHTALYWYRQSLGQGLEFLIYFQGNSAPDKSGLPSDRFSAERTGGSVSTLTIQRTQQEDSAVYLCASSLMGQSYGYTFGSGTRLTVV.